The text below deals with one T cell receptor (beta chain). This specimen belongs to a study of T cell responses to AZD1222 COVID-19 vaccine. Data came from immunoSEQ multiplex PCR; TCRdb stores just in-frame clones and leaves some out. The sample has fewer than 150,000 clones, approximately 93% seen once. This CDR3 region has 15 residues. Germline V gene sequence: CDR1 DFQATT, CDR2 SNEGSKA (reference sequence). V dropped 5 bases and J dropped 1; count of bases not matched to a gene: 8. This specimen consisted of peripheral blood, obtained on day 0 of AZD1222 vaccination. The source is an adult in good health. The chain employs TRBV20-1 and TRBJ2-1; 7 nucleotides agree with TRBD1. The CDR3 reads CSAGDRETSYNEQFF. CDR3 DNA sequence: TGCAGTGCTGGTGACAGGGAAACTTCCTACAATGAGCAGTTCTTC.